This T cell receptor beta chain emerged from a study of cytomegalovirus exposure and HLA in healthy donors. In the study overall: Around 83% of 300 to 450 genotyped donors fell in the Caucasian-associated ancestry cluster.

The PCR used 60 Vbeta and 13 Jbeta primers. TCRdb keeps only in-frame clones here, not all; method: immunoSEQ multiplex PCR. This table has some 120,000 clones, 60% to 85% appearing once. Germline V gives CDR1 MNHEY, CDR2 SVGAGI. V lost 4 bases to trimming and J lost 6 bases; unmatched junction nucleotides: 5. The CDR3 totals 13 residues. The sequence was obtained from a middle-aged woman in good health and CMV-seronegative. The rearrangement links TRBV6-5 to TRBJ1-1; 7 bases align to TRBD1. Specimen: PBMCs. The CDR3 protein is CASSFGTASEAFF. The CDR3 nucleotides read TGTGCCAGCAGTTTTGGGACAGCCTCTGAAGCTTTCTTT.